This T cell receptor beta chain comes out of a study of blood T cell repertoires in COVID-19. Turning to the study itself: In each case, the material was cDNA or gDNA derived from T cells, B-cell-depleted T cells, or PBMCs.

Patients at the Seattle site were enrolled during active infection and followed longitudinally. The germline gives CDR1 MDHEN, CDR2 SYDVKM. The CDR3 spans 14 residues. The trim removed 3 bases at V and 2 bases at J, leaving 0 bases unmatched. The table came from immunoSEQ multiplex PCR; TCRdb's copy has only in-frame clones and leaves some out. Of 200,000 or so clones listed, roughly 81% are singletons. The sample comprised peripheral blood. The TCR was taken from a woman older than 75 with COVID-19, enrolled during active disease. The genes are TRBV28 and TRBJ2-7, with 11 positions matching TRBD1. Written as DNA, the CDR3 is TGTGCCAGCAGTTTGGGACAGGGGGCCTACGAGCAGTACTTC. As protein: CASSLGQGAYEQYF.